This T cell receptor (beta chain) stems from a study of control samples from healthy donors and cancer patients. Method: immunoSEQ multiplex PCR; TCRdb's copy keeps in-frame clones and lacks some. The sample shows about 84,000 clones, roughly 91% of them seen only once. In germline, CDR1 is WSHSY, CDR2 SAAADI. The CDR3 is 14 amino acids. Trimming stripped 2 bases from V and 4 bases from J, with 11 bases between. The chain has TRBV10-2 and TRBJ1-1, with a tentative D call TRBD1 (5 bases). This sequence originates from a man aged 45-65 years in good health. Source material: blood. The CDR3 sequence: CASSEGRESTEAFF. CDR3 nucleotide sequence: TGCGCCAGCAGTGAGGGCAGGGAGTCCACTGAAGCTTTCTTT.